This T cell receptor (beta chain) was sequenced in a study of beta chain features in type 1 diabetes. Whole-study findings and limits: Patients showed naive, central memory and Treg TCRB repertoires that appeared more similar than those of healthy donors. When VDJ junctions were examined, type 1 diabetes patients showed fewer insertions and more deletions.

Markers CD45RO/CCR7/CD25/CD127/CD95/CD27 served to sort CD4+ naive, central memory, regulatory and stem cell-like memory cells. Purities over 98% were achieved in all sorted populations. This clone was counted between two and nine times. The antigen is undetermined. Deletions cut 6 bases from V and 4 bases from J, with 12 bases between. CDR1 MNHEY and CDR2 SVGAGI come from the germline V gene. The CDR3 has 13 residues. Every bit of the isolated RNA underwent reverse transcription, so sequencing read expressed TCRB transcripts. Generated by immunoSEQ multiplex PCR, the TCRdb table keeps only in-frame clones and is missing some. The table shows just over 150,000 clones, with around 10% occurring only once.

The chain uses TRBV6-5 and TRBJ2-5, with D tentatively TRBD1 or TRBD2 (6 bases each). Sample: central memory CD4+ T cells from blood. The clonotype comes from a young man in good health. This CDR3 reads CASRIGGRETQYF. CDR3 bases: TGTGCCAGCAGGATCGGGGGCCGAGAGACCCAGTACTTC.